A single sample gave rise to the 10 T cell receptor beta chains below, sequenced in a study of T cells after yellow fever vaccination. Each CDR3 protein gets one entry after TCRdb re-called the 5' RACE reads with MiXCR. This repertoire shows 120,000 or so distinct CDR3 sequences, approximately 8.4% found once; its top ten account for around 40%. Specimen: CD8+ T cells sorted from PBMCs, collected on the day of the yellow fever booster vaccination. The source is a young man who received the YFV17D yellow fever vaccine.

This clonotype was found many times. The chain combines TRBV7-6 with TRBJ2-1; 11 bases line up with TRBD2. The trim removed 5 bases at V and 5 bases at J, leaving 5 bases unmatched. CDR3 length: 15 residues. Germline V gene lookup returns CDR1 SGHVS and CDR2 FNYEAQ. CDR3 amino acids: CASSPLAGGDNEQFF. DNA of the CDR3: TGTGCCAGCAGCCCCCTAGCGGGGGGAGACAATGAGCAGTTCTTC.

In this sample, this clonotype turned up a few times. In DNA form, the CDR3 reads TGTGCCATCAGGGACACTGGGGCCGGGGAGACCCAGTACTTC. It specifies CAIRDTGAGETQYF. V is TRBV10-3 and J is TRBJ2-5; the D gene is possibly TRBD1 (5 bases). Germline values: CDR1 ENHRY, CDR2 SYGVKD. This CDR3 region has 14 residues. Between the trimmed V and J ends, which lost 6 bases and 5 bases, there was a span of 16 bases.

The V gene is TRBV20-1, the J gene TRBJ2-3; perhaps TRBD1 as D (5 bases). V shed 1 base and J shed 4 bases, with 9 bases lying between them. Germline assignment: CDR1 DFQATT and CDR2 SNEGSKA (reference sequence). CDR3 length: 13 residues. CDR3 residues: CSARALGADTQYF. The CDR3 nucleotides read TGCAGTGCTAGAGCCTTAGGGGCAGATACGCAGTATTTT.

Only a few counts were recorded for this clonotype. J is TRBJ2-3 and V is TRBV24-1; possibly TRBD1 or TRBD2 for D (5 bases each). Germline assignment: CDR1 KGHDR and CDR2 SFDVKD. V was pared by 3 bases and J by 3 bases, with 12 bases between. The CDR3 is 15 amino acids. CDR3 sequence: CATSDRDEDTDTQYF. The CDR3, as DNA: TGTGCCACCAGTGATCGGGACGAGGATACAGATACGCAGTATTTT.

This clonotype was detected only a few times. The chain carries TRBV15 and TRBJ2-2; D is unclear. The CDR3 is 16 residues long. The V gene lost 3 bases and the J gene lost 3 bases, with 14 bases spanning the gap. The germline V gene encodes CDR1 LNHNV and CDR2 YYDKDF (reference sequence). The CDR3 protein is CATSSSDHSDTGELFF. DNA for the CDR3: TGTGCCACCAGCAGCTCCGACCACAGCGACACCGGGGAGCTGTTTTTT.

This clonotype was seen at least ten times. This chain uses TRBV5-1 with TRBJ2-7, with 7 positions matching TRBD2. With 0 bases clipped from V and 3 bases from J, the junction kept 6 bases outside the gene matches. This CDR3 spans 15 amino acids. Germline CDR1 reads SGHRS; CDR2 reads YFSETQ. CDR3 loop: CASSLDASGYYEQYF. In DNA form, the CDR3 reads TGCGCCAGCAGCTTGGATGCTAGCGGTTACTACGAGCAGTACTTC.

This clonotype was detected only a few times. This chain links TRBV6-1 with TRBJ2-5; D possibly corresponds to TRBD2 (6 bases). Trimming removed 5 bases from V and 5 bases from J, with 21 bases in between. The CDR3 has 16 amino acids. Germline V gene lookup returns CDR1 MNHNS and CDR2 SASEGT. In nucleotides, the CDR3 is TGTGCCAGCAGTCTCCGGGACTCTCCCGTCATCGAGACCCAGTACTTC. This sequence encodes CASSLRDSPVIETQYF.

The chain uses TRBV7-9 and TRBJ2-1, with D maybe TRBD2 (5 bases). The CDR3 is 17 residues long. Per germline, CDR1 SEHNR and CDR2 FQNEAQ (reference sequence). Trimming shortened V by 4 bases and J by 0 bases, and 16 bases separated the two germline ends. The CDR3 region has the DNA TGTGCCAGCAGCTCGTTTACGGGCACTAGCTCCTACAATGAGCAGTTCTTC. It translates to CASSSFTGTSSYNEQFF.

This clonotype was recorded a few times. This chain links TRBV5-1 with TRBJ2-5; no firm D call. CDR3 length: 15 amino acids. V gave up 0 bases and J gave up 5 bases, with 14 bases separating them. From germline, CDR1 is SGHRS and CDR2 YFSETQ. The CDR3 DNA follows: TGCGCCAGCAGCTTGGACTGGTTGGTGGTGGAGACCCAGTACTTC. Protein: CASSLDWLVVETQYF. Full variable domain (outside the CDR3, taken from reference TRBV5-1 and TRBJ2-5): KAGVTQTPRYLIKTRGQQVTLSCSPISGHRSVSWYQQTPGQGLQFLFEYFSETQRNKGNFPGRFSGRQFSNSRSEMNVSTLELGDSALYLCASSLDWLVVETQYFGPGTRLLVL.

This clonotype was counted many times. V usage is TRBV9 and J usage is TRBJ1-3; D call uncertain. Germline V CDR1 and CDR2: SGDLS, YYNGEE. This CDR3 contains 17 residues. Deletions cut 3 bases from V and 1 base from J, with 17 bases between. The CDR3: CASSASSPQRSGNTIYF. CDR3 sequence (DNA): TGTGCCAGCAGCGCTAGTTCACCCCAGAGATCTGGAAACACCATATATTTT.